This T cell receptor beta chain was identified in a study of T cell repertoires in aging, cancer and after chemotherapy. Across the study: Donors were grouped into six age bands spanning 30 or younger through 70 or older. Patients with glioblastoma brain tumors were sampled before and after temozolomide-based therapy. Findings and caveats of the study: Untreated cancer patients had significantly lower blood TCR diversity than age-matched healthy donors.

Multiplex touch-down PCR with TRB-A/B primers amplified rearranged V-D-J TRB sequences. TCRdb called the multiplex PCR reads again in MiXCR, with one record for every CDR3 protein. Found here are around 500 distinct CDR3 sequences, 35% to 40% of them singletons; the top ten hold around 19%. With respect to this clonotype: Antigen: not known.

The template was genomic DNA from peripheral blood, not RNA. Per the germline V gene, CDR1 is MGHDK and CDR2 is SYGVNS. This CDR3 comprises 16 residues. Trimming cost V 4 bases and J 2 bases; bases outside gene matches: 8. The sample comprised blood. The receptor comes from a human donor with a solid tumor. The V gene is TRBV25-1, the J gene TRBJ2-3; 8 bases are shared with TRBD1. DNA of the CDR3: TGTGCCAGCAGTGGGAGTACAGGGGGATTCACAGATACGCAGTATTTT. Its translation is CASSGSTGGFTDTQYF.